This TCR beta chain was profiled in a study of shared clonotypes between healthy human individuals. Study-level information: CD4 naive and CD4 memory each took three plates per donor, while CD8 naive took two and CD8 memory one.

CD45RO-negative, CCR7-selected cells formed the naive CD8 fraction, which excluded terminally differentiated effector memory CD45RA+ cells. The assay was immunoSEQ multiplex PCR, and TCRdb's table has in-frame clones only and misses some. The sample has around 2,000,000 clones; about 92% are singletons. V trimming: 3 bases; J trimming: 10 bases; junction bases outside the gene matches: 7. CDR3 length equals 14 residues. Germline-derived CDR1 and CDR2 are SGDLS and YYNGEE. Overall study results and limits: Expectations were that clonotype sharing among donors would be affected by sequencing depth.

On this clone itself: Its antigen is currently unknown.

This sequence joins TRBV9 and TRBJ2-1; TRBD2 aligns across 10 bases. The clonotype was recovered from a man aged 18 to 30 in good health. Some clones in this sample may be carry-over from other donors' samples. Sequences were obtained from naive CD8+ T cells from PBMCs. CDR3 region: CASSGRGLAWEQFF. In DNA form, the CDR3 reads TGTGCCAGCAGCGGGCGGGGACTAGCGTGGGAGCAGTTCTTC.